This T cell receptor beta chain came from a study of shared clonotypes between healthy human individuals. Replicate sorted-subset PCRs were loaded with approximately 200 ng DNA, tens of thousands of T cell genomes. Sequencing used immunoSEQ multiplex PCR; TCRdb keeps in-frame clones, though not all of them. Of a few million clones detected, approximately 92% appear once; the ten largest clones hold 0.13% to 0.15%. J was trimmed by 2 bases and V by 6 bases; bases with no gene match: 3. The germline V gene encodes CDR1 MNHNS and CDR2 SASEGT. CDR3 length equals 14 residues. Study-level results: Rarefaction gave evidence that sorted-subset sequencing remained incomplete despite large depth. For naive CD4 cells, approximately 4.7% of clonotypes were shared across a few donors. Compared with memory subsets, naive subsets generally had larger estimated richness.

As for this clone: Its antigen is as yet unknown.

The sequence was obtained from a man between 18 and 29 years old in good health. This chain links TRBV6-1 with TRBJ1-5; the match to TRBD1 covers 8 bases. The source material was naive CD4+ T cells sorted from blood. Subset: CD45RA+ positively selected. The CDR3 nucleotides read TGTGCCAGCAGGGCGGGACAGGGCAATCAGCCCCAGCATTTT. Encoded protein: CASRAGQGNQPQHF.